This TCR beta chain was identified during a study of read filtering for tumor transcriptome and immune sequencing (dated by TCRdb to 2020 to 2021). Turning to the overall study: The cohort was composed of roughly 18 male and approximately 15 female patients, with a mean age of roughly 70 years and an age range of roughly 40 to 80. TCR repertoires obtained by targeted immune repertoire sequencing and by bulk whole-transcriptome sequencing performed on the same bone marrow samples were compared. After DNase treatment, whole-transcriptome libraries were prepared with the TruSeq RNA Access Library Prep Kit. By revised international staging, roughly 8 patients were R-ISS I, 16 were R-ISS II and over 5 were R-ISS III. As a main aim, a read-filtering strategy for immune repertoire data was addressed, with the specific question being whether clonotypes supported by a single read should be removed. TCR-region mapped reads per sample ranged from about 3.5 to 11 million with IR-seq versus only about 75 to 1273 with RNA-seq.

The study at large found these results: The sorted CD138-negative fraction was composed of a mixed bone marrow immune population rather than of purified T cells. Single-read clonotypes made up around 85% of clonotypes but only around 4% of total reads in IR-seq, compared with about 77% of clonotypes and 35% to 45% of reads in RNA-seq. The correlation between IR-seq and RNA-seq shared clonotype proportions rose when single-read clonotypes were removed. IR-seq captured clonotypes at much higher depth and more reliably than RNA-seq, and smaller IR-seq throughput sufficed to identify most shared clonotypes.

Bone marrow was sampled from every patient at the time of active disease. Ficoll-Hypaque density gradient centrifugation was used to isolate the bone marrow mononuclear cells. Myeloma plasma cells were removed and CD138-negative cells were obtained by negative selection following labeling with CD138 magnetic microbeads on a MACS separator. The purity of the isolated cells was checked by flow cytometry with CD138 antibodies on an Attune NxT. Total RNA was extracted using TRIzol reagent and was quantified on a NanoDrop spectrophotometer. For each patient, paired RNA-seq and IR-seq were run on the CD138-negative bone marrow sample from that patient. This clonotype was recorded at least ten times. Its antigen is still unknown. Base qualities are not recorded, but no much larger clone differs from it by a single base. V loses 3 bases, J loses 3 bases, and the germline ends lie 12 bases apart. The germline V gene provides CDR1 SGHAT and CDR2 FQNNGV. Its CDR3 holds 15 amino acids, cysteine through phenylalanine. Just CDR3 DNA is preserved here, 45 bases in frame from base 1.

The Immunoverse kit was used to build TCR libraries from roughly 370 ng RNA, with molecular barcoded adaptors covering alpha/delta and beta/gamma chains. The same RNA used for transcriptome sequencing was used for TCR library preparation. Sequencing of the TCR libraries was done on an Illumina HiSeq 4000 with 2 x 150 cycles. On the authors' methods: With MiXCR, TCR reads were aligned to human V, D, J and C references and assembled into CDR3 clonotypes, with quality filtering and error correction included. The tcR package in R was used for analysis of clonotype counts and gene usage diversity. For inspection of raw mapping reads, RNA-seq reads were mapped by STAR aligner version 2.5.3a onto GRCh37 of the human genome. To test how sequencing depth affects detected clonotypes, IR-seq fastq files were randomly downsampled with Seqtk 1.3. Clones were called with MiXCR by TCRdb after fastp trimmed the public reads at Q25, and only in-frame beta chains were retained. Each CDR3 protein gets just one entry, which takes the most common genes and DNA from the rows behind it. TCRdb, not the authors, supplied the V and J calls. In this sample the table shows some 140,000 distinct CDR3 sequences, under 15% of which occur a single time. Around 8.2% of the sample rests with the top ten.

The receptor was derived from a donor at least 40 years old with multiple myeloma. The chain employs TRBV11-2 and TRBJ2-1; TRBD2 is perhaps the D gene, given 6 matching bases. The sequenced sample consisted of a population of CD138-negative cells sorted from bone marrow. The sample's cell subset or site label, in plain terms: bone marrow mononuclear cells depleted of CD138+ plasma/myeloma cells by negative magnetic selection. The CDR3 protein is CASSFGDFNYNEQFF. The nucleotides read TGTGCCAGCAGCTTCGGGGACTTTAACTACAATGAGCAGTTCTTC.